This passage covers 3 T cell receptor beta chains from one sample sequenced in a study of T-cell memory formation after mild COVID-19. TCRdb processed the 5' RACE reads anew with MiXCR; each CDR3 protein has one entry. Among around 450,000 distinct CDR3 sequences listed, around 20% were seen once. Sequenced sample: PBMCs or a T cell subset sorted from them (not recorded which). All receptors derive from an adult woman who had mild COVID-19 (a few samples of this study predate the infection). Cell type and time point are not known.

Only a few counts were recorded for this clonotype. The chain couples TRBV3-1 to TRBJ1-5; D is possibly TRBD1 (5 bases). V lost 0 bases and J lost 10, with 19 bases in between. The germline V gene has CDR1 LGHDT and CDR2 YNNKEL (reference sequence). The CDR3 covers 16 residues. The CDR3 nucleotides are TGTGCCAGCAGCCAAGATTTGTCGCAGGGACGGGAACCCCAGCATTTT. Encoded protein: CASSQDLSQGREPQHF.

This rearrangement joins TRBV18 to TRBJ1-2, with D possibly matching TRBD1 (6 bases). Trimming removed 1 base at V and 7 bases at J, with 10 bases between. This CDR3 spans 13 amino acids. Per the germline V gene, CDR1 is KGHSH and CDR2 is LQKENI. Written as DNA, the CDR3 is TGTGCCAGCTCACCACGGGGGGCAGGTGGCTACACCTTC. Its protein is CASSPRGAGGYTF.

The V call is TRBV10-3, the J call TRBJ2-1, with D tentatively TRBD2 (5 bases). Germline lookup yields CDR1 ENHRY and CDR2 SYGVKD. The CDR3 consists of 13 residues. V lost 4 bases, J lost 3 bases, and 7 bases lay in between. CDR3 sequence (DNA): TGTGCCATCAGTGGGGCGGGCTACAATGAGCAGTTCTTC. This gives the protein CAISGAGYNEQFF.